The sequence of this TCR beta chain was determined in a study of T cell responses to AZD1222 COVID-19 vaccine. On the study more broadly: Some second doses came at about 4 weeks and others at about 12 weeks; these were pooled. Study observations and caveats: The study sampled repertoires only after the peak T cell response. Distributed over spike, vaccine-associated CD4 TCRs predominated at 160-218 and 743-854.

Turning to this clone: The antigen is unknown.

The repertoire was sequenced with immunoSEQ multiplex PCR; TCRdb's copy has only in-frame clones and lacks some. The sample has over 60,000 clones, around 90% seen once. The CDR3 is made up of 15 amino acids. Germline V lookup: CDR1 MDHEN, CDR2 SYDVKM. V was clipped by 1 base and J by 12 bases, with 21 bases between them. Sequences were derived from peripheral blood, sampled on day 0 of AZD1222 vaccination. This clonotype was obtained from an adult in good health. The rearrangement uses TRBV28 and TRBJ1-1; D may be TRBD1 (6 bases). The CDR3 coding sequence is TGTGCCAGCAGTTTATTTGGGTCCCGAGAGGGGGGTACTTTCTTT. This translates into CASSLFGSREGGTFF. The whole variable domain, filled in from reference TRBV28 and TRBJ1-1, reads DVKVTQSSRYLVKRTGEKVFLECVQDMDHENMFWYRQDPGLGLRLIYFSYDVKMKEKGDIPEGYSVSREKKERFSLILESASTNQTSMYLCASSLFGSREGGTFFGQGTRLTVV.